These 14 T cell receptor beta chains came from one sample sequenced in a study of T cells in Graves' hyperthyroidism and ophthalmopathy. What was amplified from RNA transcripts were TCR beta CDR3 regions. The TCR CDR3 first-round RT-PCR relied on the HTBI primer set. TCRdb analysed the multiplex PCR reads with MiXCR anew, one entry per CDR3 protein. Of roughly 420,000 distinct CDR3 sequences listed, about 15% are singletons. The sequencing input was blood. These receptors all come from a woman under 30 with Graves' hyperthyroidism.

The V gene is TRBV20-1, the J gene TRBJ1-2; the D is unclear. Germline V lookup: CDR1 DFQATT, CDR2 SNEGSKA (reference sequence). V was shortened by 0 bases and J by 2 bases, with 13 bases between the two germline ends. The length of the CDR3 is 15 residues. CDR3 region: CSARDLLSPNYGYTF. The CDR3 bases are TGCAGTGCTAGAGATCTTTTGTCCCCGAACTATGGCTACACCTTC.

This clonotype showed up many times. The chain recombines TRBV28 with TRBJ1-1, with a weak D call TRBD1 (5 bases). CDR3 size: 16 residues. Between the trimmed V and J ends, which lost 5 bases and 1 base, there was a span of 17 bases. From germline, CDR1 is MDHEN and CDR2 SYDVKM. The CDR3: CASSLPDGAKNTEAFF. The DNA of the CDR3 is TGTGCCAGCAGTCTCCCGGACGGGGCCAAGAACACTGAAGCTTTCTTT.

Of note for this clonotype: This may be a read error, as it is one base from a much larger clone. The chain links TRBV6-2 or TRBV6-3 to TRBJ1-2, with 7 bases lining up with TRBD1. CDR1 is MNHEY, CDR2 SVGEGT, per germline. The CDR3 covers 14 residues. Trimming at V came to 5 bases and at J to 6 bases, leaving 9 bases not matched to a gene. DNA for the CDR3: TGTGCCAGCAGTGCCGGGACAGATGCTGATGGCTACACCTTC. Encoded protein: CASSAGTDADGYTF.

Many counts were recorded for this clonotype. V and J are TRBV12-3 or TRBV12-4 and TRBJ2-7; D gene unclear. V lost 3 bases, J lost 4 bases, and 10 bases lay in between. This CDR3 comprises 13 residues. CDR3 coding DNA: TGTGCCAGCAGTTTCTCCACCGCGTACGAGCAGTACTTC. Translation gives CASSFSTAYEQYF.

This clonotype has only a few counts. The chain employs TRBV29-1 and TRBJ1-1; D ambiguous. This CDR3 is 12 amino acids long. V was trimmed by 1 base and J by 3 bases, leaving 6 bases between them. The V gene's germline CDR1 is SQVTM and CDR2 ANQGSEA. The CDR3 loop reads CSVEAEYTEAFF. DNA for the CDR3: TGCAGCGTTGAAGCAGAGTACACTGAAGCTTTCTTT. The complete variable domain, with remaining parts taken from reference TRBV29-1 and TRBJ1-1, reads SAVISQKPSRDICQRGTSLTIQCQVDSQVTMMFWYRQQPGQSLTLIATANQGSEATYESGFVIDKFPISRPNLTFSTLTVSNMSPEDSSIYLCSVEAEYTEAFFGQGTRLTVV.

This clonotype was counted ten times or more. The gene calls are TRBV20-1 and TRBJ2-3; 12 bases fit TRBD2. The CDR3 has 16 residues. With V trimmed by 0 bases and J by 5 bases, 6 bases remained unmatched. The germline CDR1 and CDR2 sequences are DFQATT and SNEGSKA (reference sequence). In DNA form, the CDR3 reads TGCAGTGCTAGAGATCCTAGCGGGGGGGCTTTAGATACGCAGTATTTT. This sequence encodes CSARDPSGGALDTQYF.

This clonotype was detected only a few times. The rearrangement links TRBV7-3 to TRBJ2-1; 10 positions match TRBD2. CDR1 is SGHTA and CDR2 is FQGTGA in the germline V gene. J was trimmed by 6 bases and V by 5 bases; bases with no gene match: 7. The CDR3 runs to 15 residues. This CDR3 is CASSRLAGETNEQFF. The DNA for the CDR3 is TGTGCCAGCAGCCGTCTAGCGGGAGAGACCAATGAGCAGTTCTTC. The full variable domain, completed using reference TRBV7-3 and TRBJ2-1, is GAGVSQTPSNKVTEKGKYVELRCDPISGHTALYWYRQSLGQGPEFLIYFQGTGAADDSGLPNDRFFAVRPEGSVSTLKIQRTERGDSAVYLCASSRLAGETNEQFFGPGTRLTVL.

This clonotype was picked up a small number of times. The gene calls are TRBV28 and TRBJ2-7; 9 bases fit TRBD2. This CDR3 has 16 residues. Per germline, CDR1 MDHEN and CDR2 SYDVKM. After removal of 7 bases from V and 5 bases from J, the junction contained 15 bases not matched to a gene. The CDR3 protein is CASTGSFSGSGNEQYF. The CDR3 DNA follows: TGTGCCAGCACTGGGTCCTTTAGCGGGAGTGGCAACGAGCAGTACTTC.

The chain joins TRBV16 to TRBJ2-3; unclear D gene. The V end lost 5 bases, the J end lost 6 bases, and 9 bases lay between the germline ends. Germline values: CDR1 KGHSY, CDR2 FQNENV. The CDR3 runs to 12 residues. For the CDR3, the DNA is TGTGCCAGCAGCTTATATCTGGATACGCAGTATTTT. Protein sequence: CASSLYLDTQYF.

This chain connects TRBV7-2 to TRBJ1-3; TRBD1 matches 7 bases. The CDR3 consists of 14 residues. Germline V gives CDR1 SGHTA, CDR2 FQGNSA. V was clipped by 5 bases and J by 2 bases; unmatched bases: 3. The CDR3 spells CASSPGTAGNTIYF. The CDR3 bases are TGTGCCAGCAGCCCGGGGACAGCTGGAAACACCATATATTTT. Complete variable domain (other parts from reference TRBV7-2 and TRBJ1-3): GAGVSQSPSNKVTEKGKDVELRCDPISGHTALYWYRQSLGQGLEFLIYFQGNSAPDKSGLPSDRFSAERTGGSVSTLTIQRTQQEDSAVYLCASSPGTAGNTIYFGEGSWLTVV.

The chain couples TRBV7-9 to TRBJ1-3, with no clear D. Deletions cut 0 bases from V and 9 bases from J, with 15 bases between. The CDR3 loop spans 15 amino acids. Germline CDR1 reads SEHNR; CDR2 reads FQNEAQ (reference sequence). CDR3 region: CASSLAQPPLGTIYF. In DNA form, the CDR3 reads TGTGCCAGCAGCTTAGCGCAACCTCCTTTGGGCACCATATATTTT.

The CDR3 DNA sequence: TGTGCCAGCAGCCCCAAGATTTCCTACAATGAGCAGTTCTTC. Its protein is CASSPKISYNEQFF. The chain employs TRBV7-9 and TRBJ2-1; D call uncertain. The CDR3 loop spans 14 amino acids. V dropped 5 bases and J dropped 1 base, with 9 bases sitting between them. Germline V CDR1 and CDR2: SEHNR, FQNEAQ (reference sequence).

This clonotype was detected a few times. The chain couples TRBV12-3 or TRBV12-4 to TRBJ1-6; D is undetermined. The V end was cut by 6 bases, the J end by 7 bases, with 10 bases between. There are 13 residues in the CDR3. The CDR3 DNA sequence: TGTGCCAGCAGCAAGGCAGAGAATTCACCCCTCCACTTT. Residues: CASSKAENSPLHF.

J is TRBJ1-4 and V is TRBV2; D gene ambiguous. The germline CDR1 and CDR2 sequences are SNHLY and FYNNEI. This CDR3 is built from 14 residues. V was shortened by 7 bases and J by 8 bases, with 17 bases between the two germline ends. As DNA, the CDR3 is TGTGCCAGCATATCCCCCCGAGCGGAGGAAAAACTGTTTTTT. This sequence encodes CASISPRAEEKLFF.